Each of the 21 T cell receptor beta chains below was sequenced from the same sample in a study of T-cell memory formation after mild COVID-19. TCRdb ran MiXCR on the 5' RACE reads and lists one entry per CDR3 protein. The sample shows about 340,000 distinct CDR3 sequences, around 13% of them seen only once. The sequenced sample consisted of PBMCs or a T cell subset sorted from them (not recorded which). Receptors originate from a man between 18 and 29 years old who had mild COVID-19 (a few samples of this study predate the infection). Cell type and time point are not known.

This clonotype was recorded many times. The chain joins TRBV29-1 to TRBJ2-7, with 7 bases identical to TRBD1. V gave up 4 bases and J gave up 4 bases; unmatched junction bases: 7. CDR3 length: 13 amino acids. Germline lookup yields CDR1 SQVTM and CDR2 ANQGSEA. The CDR3 is CSVGGTERYEQYF. The CDR3 DNA reads as TGCAGCGTTGGGGGGACAGAGAGGTACGAGCAGTACTTC.

The CDR3, as DNA: TGTGCCACCAGTGACAGGGAGGGTGAAGCTTTCTTT. This encodes CATSDREGEAFF. The chain employs TRBV24-1 and TRBJ1-1; the D gene is possibly TRBD1 (5 bases). The CDR3 contains 12 residues. Germline V gene sequence: CDR1 KGHDR, CDR2 SFDVKD. V was trimmed by 4 bases and J by 7 bases, leaving 9 bases between them.

This chain connects TRBV20-1 to TRBJ2-7, with D unclear. The CDR3 consists of 12 residues. Trimming pared 5 bases from V and 2 bases from J, leaving 10 bases between. Germline V gene sequence: CDR1 DFQATT, CDR2 SNEGSKA (reference sequence). CDR3 loop: CSASDGPYEQYV. CDR3 nucleotide sequence: TGCAGTGCTTCCGACGGACCCTACGAGCAGTACGTC.

There are a few counts of this clonotype. The genes are TRBV29-1 and TRBJ2-7, with 7 positions matching TRBD1. The CDR3 covers 12 residues. Germline-derived CDR1 and CDR2 are SQVTM and ANQGSEA. The J segment lost 3 bases and the V segment lost 7 bases, leaving 6 bases of the junction unmatched. CDR3 in amino acids: CSGQTGNYEQYF. CDR3 sequence (DNA): TGCAGCGGGCAGACAGGGAACTACGAGCAGTACTTC.

The chain employs TRBV7-2 and TRBJ2-2; perhaps TRBD1 as D (6 bases). Trimming cost V 3 bases and J 5 bases, with 13 bases left between them. Looked up from germline, CDR1 is SGHTA and CDR2 is FQGNSA. The CDR3 has 15 amino acids. The CDR3 sequence: CASSFWGPGTGELFF. CDR3 nucleotides: TGTGCCAGCAGCTTCTGGGGGCCGGGGACCGGGGAGCTGTTTTTT.

This clonotype was found a few times. The CDR3 region has the DNA TGCGCCAGCAGCCAAGATCTAGACCGGACCCTCCACTTT. It is translated as CASSQDLDRTLHF. The chain is built from TRBV4-3 and TRBJ1-6, with no clear D. V lost 0 bases to trimming and J lost 14 bases, with 11 bases between them. Germline CDR1 LGHNA, CDR2 YSLEER. The CDR3 contains 13 residues.

V and J are TRBV3-1 and TRBJ2-7; D is ambiguous. The germline V gene has CDR1 LGHDT and CDR2 YNNKEL (reference sequence). This CDR3 contains 12 residues. Deletions cut 3 bases from V and 5 bases from J, with 8 bases between. Written as DNA, the CDR3 is TGTGCCAGCAGCCAGTCTAGTGACGAGCAGTACTTC. It specifies CASSQSSDEQYF.

The sample holds many counts of this clonotype. The chain carries TRBV7-2 and TRBJ2-1, with D perhaps TRBD2 (5 bases). V was cut by 5 bases and J by 10 bases, with 12 bases left in between. The germline V gene encodes CDR1 SGHTA and CDR2 FQGNSA. This CDR3 comprises 12 residues. In nucleotides, the CDR3 is TGTGCCAGCAGCATCAGCGACTACGAGCAGTTCTTC. Encoded protein: CASSISDYEQFF. The whole variable domain, remainder taken from reference TRBV7-2 and TRBJ2-1, is GAGVSQSPSNKVTEKGKDVELRCDPISGHTALYWYRQSLGQGLEFLIYFQGNSAPDKSGLPSDRFSAERTGGSVSTLTIQRTQQEDSAVYLCASSISDYEQFFGPGTRLTVL.

Remarks on this clonotype: The conserved phenylalanine or tryptophan is not found at the CDR3 terminus, so this likely reflects a read error. The chain recombines TRBV18 with TRBJ1-1; D gene uncertain. Germline V lookup: CDR1 KGHSH, CDR2 LQKENI. This CDR3 has 12 residues. Deletions cut 0 bases from V and 7 bases from J, with 6 bases between. The CDR3 DNA follows: TGTGCCAGCTCACCACCGCCCGGTGAAGCTTTCTAT. Amino acids: CASSPPPGEAFY.

The CDR3 coding sequence is TGTGCCAGCAGCTTAGACGGTGGCTCTGGAAACACCATATATTTT. It is translated as CASSLDGGSGNTIYF. The rearrangement links TRBV7-2 to TRBJ1-3; D is unclear. The V gene lost 1 base and the J gene lost 0 bases, with 7 bases spanning the gap. The CDR3 loop spans 15 amino acids. The germline gives CDR1 SGHTA, CDR2 FQGNSA.

This clonotype was seen only a few times. V and J are TRBV28 and TRBJ1-5; D perhaps matches TRBD1 (5 bases). CDR3 length: 15 amino acids. Germline V gives CDR1 MDHEN, CDR2 SYDVKM. V was clipped by 3 bases and J by 0 bases, with 9 bases between them. The CDR3 nucleotides read TGTGCCAGCAGTTTTTGGGGGGATAGCAATCAGCCCCAGCATTTT. Its protein is CASSFWGDSNQPQHF.

This clonotype was seen a few times. V gene TRBV6-1 combines with J gene TRBJ2-7, with D perhaps matching TRBD1 (5 bases). The CDR3 loop spans 15 amino acids. Trimming removed 3 bases from V and 2 bases from J, with 14 bases in between. In germline, CDR1 is MNHNS, CDR2 SASEGT. CDR3 sequence: CASSEGPPHTYEQYF. CDR3 coding DNA: TGTGCCAGCAGTGAGGGGCCCCCCCATACCTACGAGCAGTACTTC.

The chain couples TRBV6-6 to TRBJ2-1; D tentatively fits TRBD1 or TRBD2 (5 bases each). Germline V lookup: CDR1 MNHNY, CDR2 SVGAGI (reference sequence). Between the trimmed V and J ends, which lost 4 bases and 0 bases, there was a span of 10 bases. The CDR3 is made up of 15 amino acids. The CDR3 sequence: CASSSGRNSYNEQFF. The CDR3 bases are TGTGCCAGCAGTTCGGGGCGGAACTCCTACAATGAGCAGTTCTTC.

This chain joins TRBV28 and TRBJ2-2, with 7 bases fitting TRBD2. The CDR3 runs to 14 residues. After removal of 2 bases from V and 6 bases from J, the junction contained 3 bases not matched to a gene. Germline V gene data show CDR1 as MDHEN and CDR2 as SYDVKM. The CDR3 loop reads CASSLVGGSGELFF. The CDR3 DNA reads as TGTGCCAGCAGTTTAGTCGGGGGGTCCGGGGAGCTGTTTTTT.

In this sample, this clonotype turned up a few times. The V call is TRBV5-1, the J call TRBJ2-1; possibly TRBD1 or TRBD2 for D (6 bases each). CDR1 and CDR2 (germline): SGHRS, YFSETQ. With 4 bases removed from V and 8 bases from J, the gap between germline ends came to 25 bases. The CDR3 has 17 residues. DNA of the CDR3: TGCGCCAGCAGCCCTACGTGGGGTGGGGGGCTTTTGTATGAGCAGTTCTTC. This gives the protein CASSPTWGGGLLYEQFF.

This clonotype has a count of ten or more. This rearrangement joins TRBV14 to TRBJ1-1, with a weak D call TRBD1 (5 bases). CDR3 length equals 15 residues. Germline CDR1 and CDR2: SGHDN and FVKESK. The germline V and J ends were trimmed by 0 bases and 5 bases, with 13 bases remaining between them. The CDR3 nucleotides are TGTGCCAGCAGCCAAGATGGGGCAGGGTGGACTGAAGCTTTCTTT. Protein sequence: CASSQDGAGWTEAFF.

This clonotype has a handful of counts. This chain connects TRBV27 to TRBJ2-7; D unclear. Germline-derived CDR1 and CDR2 are MNHEY and SMNVEV (reference sequence). This CDR3 comprises 12 residues. V shed 5 bases and J shed 2 bases, with 7 bases lying between them. The CDR3 protein is CASSAAPYEQYF. The CDR3 coding sequence is TGTGCCAGCAGTGCCGCCCCCTACGAGCAGTACTTC.

This clonotype was counted between two and nine times. The chain links TRBV2 to TRBJ2-5; 8 bases map to TRBD1. This CDR3 is built from 12 residues. The germline V gene encodes CDR1 SNHLY and CDR2 FYNNEI. Germline trimming cut 9 bases from V and 5 bases from J; bases unmatched to any gene: 5. CDR3 in amino acids: CARGQGGETQYF. The CDR3 region has the DNA TGTGCCAGAGGACAGGGCGGGGAGACCCAGTACTTC.

This chain joins TRBV6-5 and TRBJ1-5; D gene ambiguous. Trimming took 0 bases from V and 7 from J, leaving 7 bases between them. The CDR3 runs to 13 residues. CDR1 is MNHEY and CDR2 is SVGAGI in the germline V gene. CDR3 sequence: CASSYSGMQPQHF. In DNA form, the CDR3 reads TGTGCCAGCAGTTACTCGGGCATGCAGCCCCAGCATTTT.

This clonotype was seen many times. The J gene is TRBJ1-1, the V gene TRBV12-3 or TRBV12-4, with 9 nucleotides matching TRBD1. Trimming cost V 6 bases and J 5 bases; bases outside gene matches: 7. The length of the CDR3 is 14 residues. CDR3 coding DNA: TGTGCCAGCAGGTTGACAGGGGGTTGGACTGAAGCTTTCTTT. Amino acid sequence: CASRLTGGWTEAFF.

This clonotype was seen only a few times. The chain is built from TRBV12-3 or TRBV12-4 and TRBJ1-1; unclear D gene. Trimming took off 5 bases at V and 3 bases at J, with 10 bases between the two ends. The CDR3 has 13 residues. CDR3 in amino acids: CASSGRGYTEAFF. The CDR3 region has the DNA TGTGCCAGCAGTGGCCGGGGTTACACTGAAGCTTTCTTT.